The T cell receptor (beta chain) under discussion was sequenced for a study of cytomegalovirus exposure and HLA in healthy donors. General study results and limits: An ancestry cluster, one associated with Asian ancestry, reportedly showed fewer N-insertions than the approximately 720-donor mean in a later analysis. Most sequenced TCRs were rare (though some public TCRs occurred in many donors). Later on, analysis showed that most CMV-associated TCR beta chains appeared to be HLA-restricted.

With respect to this clone: Its antigen is unknown. A read error may produce the germline difference seen at one junction end.

This CDR3 spans 17 amino acids. CDR1 MNHEY and CDR2 SMNVEV come from the germline V gene (reference sequence). Both 60 Vbeta primers and 13 Jbeta primers went into the PCR. As originally analysed: In a later analysis, some 10 million of 75 million to 90 million unique beta chains occurred in at least two donors. Clones were read by immunoSEQ multiplex PCR, and TCRdb kept only the in-frame ones, dropping some. The DNA was the basis for D and trimming; V, J and clone size are from that table. The sample has around 150,000 clones; approximately 80% are singletons. The clonotype comes from a man in his thirties or forties in good health and CMV-seropositive. Sequencing input: PBMCs. The J gene is TRBJ2-6, the V gene TRBV27; tentatively, D is TRBD1 (5 bases). In DNA, the CDR3 is TGTGCCAGCAGCCGAAACAGGTTCCCGTCTGGGGCCAACGGCCTGACTTTC. This codes for CASSRNRFPSGANGLTF.